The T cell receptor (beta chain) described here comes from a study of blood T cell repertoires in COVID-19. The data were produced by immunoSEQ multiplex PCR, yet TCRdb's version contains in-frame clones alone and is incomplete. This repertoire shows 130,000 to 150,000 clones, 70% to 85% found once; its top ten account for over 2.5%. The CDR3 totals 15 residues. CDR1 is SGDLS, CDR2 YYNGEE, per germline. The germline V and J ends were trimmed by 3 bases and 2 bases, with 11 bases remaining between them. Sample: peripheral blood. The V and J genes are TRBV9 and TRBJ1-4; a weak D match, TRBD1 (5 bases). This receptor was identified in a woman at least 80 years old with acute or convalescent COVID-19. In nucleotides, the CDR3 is TGTGCCAGCAGCGCGCGGGGGGACACTAATGAAAAACTGTTTTTT. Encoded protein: CASSARGDTNEKLFF.